This TCR beta chain was captured in a study of shared clonotypes between healthy human individuals. Whole-study context: Every donor yielded three CD4 naive, three CD4 memory, two CD8 naive and one CD8 memory plate.

Profiling relied on immunoSEQ multiplex PCR, and the TCRdb table lists in-frame clones only, not all of them. The sample records 1 million to 1.3 million clones, approximately 80% being singletons. Of note for this clone: Its antigen is unidentified.

This CDR3 spans 16 amino acids. The germline V gene encodes CDR1 SGHRS and CDR2 YFSETQ. V lost 3 bases, J lost 4 bases, and 5 bases stayed unmatched. General study points: Researchers sampled only blood; tissue repertoires likely differ. Estimated richness values were generally larger in naive subsets than in memory subsets. Sharing across a few donors was seen in 4.5% to 5.5% of naive CD4 clonotypes.

This TCR was sampled from a man aged 18 to 30 in good health. Some clones in this sample may be carry-over from other donors' samples. Material: memory CD4+ T cells from PBMCs. Subset in this sample: CD45RA-negative fraction. The chain is built from TRBV5-1 and TRBJ2-2; 11 nucleotides agree with TRBD2. The CDR3 region is CASSYIAGGPTGELFF. In nucleotides, the CDR3 is TGCGCCAGCAGCTATATAGCGGGAGGGCCCACCGGGGAGCTGTTTTTT. The full variable domain, its missing parts supplied by reference TRBV5-1 and TRBJ2-2, is KAGVTQTPRYLIKTRGQQVTLSCSPISGHRSVSWYQQTPGQGLQFLFEYFSETQRNKGNFPGRFSGRQFSNSRSEMNVSTLELGDSALYLCASSYIAGGPTGELFFGEGSRLTVL.